The clone carrying this T cell receptor beta chain was picked up one time. Its antigen is unknown. This entry belongs to a study of vaccination and CD4 T cells after COVID-19. Sequenced with the Oncomine TCR Beta short-read assay was DNA taken from cultured CD4+ T cells. TCRdb reprocessed the PCR reads via MiXCR and lists one record per CDR3 protein. Of just over 15,000 distinct CDR3 sequences in the sample, over 65% were seen once. The CDR3 covers 13 residues. Germline lookup yields CDR1 DFQATT and CDR2 SNEGSKA (reference sequence). After removal of 3 bases from V and 7 bases from J, the junction contained 5 bases not matched to a gene. Indicated treatment: roughly 11-day PBMC culture with coronavirus spike peptide pools or control peptides (ViraFEST assay).

This sequence joins TRBV20-1 and TRBJ1-5, with 8 bases aligning to TRBD1. The TCR sequence derives from a human donor who had recovered from COVID-19. Source material: CD4+ T cells from blood, cultured in vitro. The CDR3 is CSARSGGVQPQHF. CDR3 in DNA: TGCAGTGCTAGGTCAGGGGGCGTCCAGCCCCAGCATTTT.